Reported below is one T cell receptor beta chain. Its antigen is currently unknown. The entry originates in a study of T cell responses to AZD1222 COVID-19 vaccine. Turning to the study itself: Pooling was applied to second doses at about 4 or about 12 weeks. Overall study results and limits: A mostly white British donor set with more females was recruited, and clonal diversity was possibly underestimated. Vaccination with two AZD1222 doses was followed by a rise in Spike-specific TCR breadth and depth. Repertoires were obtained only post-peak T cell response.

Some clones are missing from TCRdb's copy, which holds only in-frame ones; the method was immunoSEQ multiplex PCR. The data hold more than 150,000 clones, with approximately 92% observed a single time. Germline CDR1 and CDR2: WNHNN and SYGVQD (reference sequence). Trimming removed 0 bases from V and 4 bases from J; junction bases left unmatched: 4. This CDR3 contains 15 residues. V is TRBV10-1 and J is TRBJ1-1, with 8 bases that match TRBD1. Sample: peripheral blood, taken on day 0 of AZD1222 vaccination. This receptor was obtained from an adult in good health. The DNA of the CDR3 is TGCGCCAGCAGTGAGTCCGGACAGGGAGGCACTGAAGCTTTCTTT. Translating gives CASSESGQGGTEAFF.